The present entry profiles one T cell receptor beta chain with its context. Its antigen is not known. This record belongs to a study of T cells expressing NK-cell markers. TCRdb reprocessed the 5' RACE reads and reports one entry per CDR3 protein, with no DNA. Its table records hundreds of thousands of distinct CDR3 sequences. General study findings and limits: Similarly, these clonotypes led the CD3+CD56-NKG2C+ fraction as well in several donors.

The sequenced sample was blood T cells: a sorted CD56 or NKG2C T cell subset, CD4+ or CD8+ T cells, or bulk PBMC T cells (not recorded which). The TCR was taken from a woman between 18 and 75 years old in good health.

This CDR3 reads CASSPQGGGETEAFF. The chain combines TRBV12-3 or TRBV12-4 with TRBJ1-1; TCRdb's D gene call, TRBD1, goes unchecked for lack of DNA. The CDR3 loop spans 15 amino acids.